The source of this TCR beta chain is a study of cytomegalovirus exposure and HLA in healthy donors. Overall study results and limits: Of the V segments, some could not be distinguished, including TRBV6-2 and TRBV6-3, and were excluded. Presence/absence analyses assumed roughly uniform sequencing depth across donors, which may not hold. Later analysis identified a missense DCLRE1C variant that was linked to TCR beta V- and J-gene trimming.

On this clone: Its antigen is not identified.

The PCR ran on 60 Vbeta and 13 Jbeta primers. Assay: immunoSEQ multiplex PCR; the TCRdb copy retains only in-frame clones and omits some. The sample contains approximately 100,000 clones, over 65% of which appear only once. The CDR3 covers 16 residues. CDR1 SGHNT and CDR2 YYREEE come from the germline V gene (reference sequence). Deletions cut 4 bases from V and 0 bases from J, with 14 bases between. The specimen sequenced was PBMCs. The chain is built from TRBV5-4 and TRBJ1-3, with a weak D call TRBD1 (5 bases). The source is a female donor in good health and CMV-seropositive. The CDR3 sequence: CASSPGGIASGNTIYF. Here the CDR3 DNA reads TGTGCCAGCAGCCCCGGGGGAATAGCCTCTGGAAACACCATATATTTT.